This T cell receptor (beta chain) came from a study of molecular identifiers for immune sequencing clone quantification (dated by TCRdb to 2016 to 2019). For the wider study: For a replicate experiment, RNA from approximately 20,000 or 100,000 naive CD8 T cells was divided into five aliquots, of which four were sequenced. CD8 T cells were used in a methods study to benchmark molecular-identifier clustering-based TCR repertoire sequencing (MIDCIRS) and TCR RNA copy counting.

This clonotype was observed a few times. Its antigen remains unidentified. No base qualities exist here, and no much larger clone lies one base off it. Library method: PCR. The reads were generated on a NextSeq 500. Bulk TCR libraries were generated as previously described, with the TCR primers listed in Table S5 used. Purification of total RNA was performed with the Qiagen AllPrep DNA/RNA kit. Before any analysis, reads coming from multiple sequencing runs of the same library were combined into one pool. On the authors' methods: Reads were retained only if their TCR constant sequence matched exactly, and those retained reads were trimmed to 150 nt and grouped according to their 12-nt molecular barcodes. Reads within each barcode group were sub-clustered using a 15% Levenshtein threshold, and quality-weighted consensus sequences were constructed for each RNA molecule. Non-functional sequences were discarded, and so were lower-count sequences lying one edit away from another sequence. Based on fitting two negative binomial distributions, any barcode sub-cluster with under 20% of the maximum read count was discarded. TCRdb redid the processing of the public reads, applying fastp at Q25 and MiXCR, and retained in-frame beta chains. Every CDR3 protein is listed once, alongside the most common genes and DNA of its rows. The V and J calls, along with clone size, are taken from TCRdb and not from the paper's own processing. The table for this sample lists over 85,000 distinct CDR3 sequences; about 23% of them were counted only once. The ten top clones hold about 0.8% of the sample.

Naive CD8 T cell libraries were made from 20,000 to 1,000,000 sorted cells using 10%, 30% or 50% of purified RNA. Naive CD8 T cells, defined as CD8+CD4-CCR7+CD45RA+, were FACS-sorted into RLT Plus buffer on a BD FACSAria II. Roughly ten TCR copies' worth of Jurkat RNA were spiked into roughly 20,000-1,000,000 naive CD8 T cell samples to test detection sensitivity. Enrichment of CD8 T cells was performed with RosetteSep CD8+ T Cell Enrichment Cocktail and Ficoll-Paque, after which ACK red cell lysis was carried out. Overall results and qualifications from the work: Clones above 20 RNA copies held over 98% of molecules in CMV-specific effector cells but under 1% in naive cells. Modeling indicated approximately 2.7 TCR RNA copies recovered per cell, compared with approximately 10 by digital PCR, which implies a capture efficiency of around 31%. Spiked-in Jurkat TCR RNA equal to a single cell's worth was reported to be detectable even within 1,100,000 naive CD8 T cells. Spiked-in Jurkat TCR RNA (approximately 10 copies' worth), which is not part of the donor repertoire, was contained in the naive libraries. When barcode sub-clustering was omitted, TCR diversity was inflated by chimeric consensus sequences, with chimeras reaching as high as 47%. Highly expanded clone sizes could be underestimated if identical TCR molecules share a barcode.

The germline V gene (reference sequence) gives CDR1 as MNHEY and CDR2 as SMNVEV. Unmatched junction bases come to 5, with V trimmed by 8 bases and J by 6 bases. Measured from the cysteine to the phenylalanine, the CDR3 is 14 residues long. Kept here is only the CDR3 DNA, which spans 42 bases and is read in frame from base 1. The sequencing sample was made of naive CD8+ T cells from blood, with Jurkat cell RNA spiked in. This specimen's cell subset or site label, per the study, means: FACS-sorted CD8+CD4-CCR7+CD45RA+ naive T cells. The TCR was taken from a human donor in good health. Some libraries in this study had Jurkat cell RNA spiked in. The chain was built from TRBV27 and TRBJ2-2; 11 bases in the middle match TRBD1. The DNA sequence follows: TGTGCCAGCGGCGGGACAGGGGGTGCCGGGGAGCTGTTTTTT. It translates to CASGGTGGAGELFF.